A single sample gave rise to the 20 T cell receptor beta chains below, sequenced in a study of blood T cell repertoires in COVID-19. Profiling relied on immunoSEQ multiplex PCR, and the TCRdb table lists in-frame clones only, not all of them. The table shows hundreds of thousands of clones, with around 86% occurring only once. Material for sequencing was peripheral blood. These receptors came from a woman in her forties or fifties with COVID-19, enrolled during active disease.

This clone occurred once. The chain links TRBV24-1 to TRBJ2-1; 8 bases are shared with TRBD2. V dropped 3 bases and J dropped 7; count of bases not matched to a gene: 7. This CDR3 is 15 amino acids long. The germline V gene has CDR1 KGHDR and CDR2 SFDVKD. The CDR3 region is CATSDVGGARNEQFF. For the CDR3, the DNA is TGTGCCACCAGTGATGTCGGGGGGGCGCGTAATGAGCAGTTCTTC.

The chain recombines TRBV3-1 (or the pseudogene TRBV3-2) with TRBJ2-1; 8 bases align to TRBD1. Per the germline V gene, CDR1 is LGHDT and CDR2 is YNNKEL (reference sequence). The length of the CDR3 is 15 residues. J gave up 5 bases and V 6 bases, and 9 bases lay outside the gene matches. The CDR3 protein is CASREQGGLDNEQFF. CDR3 nucleotides: TGTGCCAGCAGGGAACAGGGGGGTTTGGACAATGAGCAGTTCTTC.

V usage is TRBV15 and J usage is TRBJ2-3; 15 bases agree with TRBD2. Germline V gene data show CDR1 as LNHNV and CDR2 as YYDKDF (reference sequence). The CDR3 runs to 16 residues. V dropped 4 bases and J dropped 5; count of bases not matched to a gene: 4. CDR3 amino acids: CATSTGLAGGEDTQYF. CDR3 in DNA: TGTGCCACCAGCACTGGACTAGCGGGAGGGGAAGATACGCAGTATTTT.

The J gene is TRBJ2-2, the V gene TRBV25-1; TRBD2 agrees at 14 bases. V dropped 0 bases and J dropped 4; count of bases not matched to a gene: 4. The CDR3 totals 18 residues. Germline V CDR1 and CDR2: MGHDK, SYGVNS. The DNA for the CDR3 is TGTGCCAGCAGTGAATATGGGACTAGCGGGAGTATCACCGGGGAGCTGTTTTTT. Protein sequence: CASSEYGTSGSITGELFF.

The chain links TRBV12-3 or TRBV12-4 to TRBJ1-1, with D uncertain. This CDR3 comprises 13 residues. Trimming shortened V by 5 bases and J by 10 bases, and 17 bases separated the two germline ends. The CDR3 DNA reads as TGTGCCAGCAGTCTATCCGATCCCCGAATAGCTTTCTTT. It translates to CASSLSDPRIAFF.

V is TRBV6-2 or TRBV6-3 and J is TRBJ2-5; D possibly corresponds to TRBD2 (5 bases). Trimming removed 5 bases from V and 1 base from J, with 14 bases in between. CDR3 length: 15 residues. The germline gives CDR1 MNHEY, CDR2 SVGEGT. This chain's CDR3 is CASSAQPGSQETQYF. The CDR3 DNA reads TGTGCCAGCAGTGCCCAACCGGGATCCCAAGAGACCCAGTACTTC.

This clone was counted between two and nine times. This chain connects TRBV9 to TRBJ1-1, with 12 positions matching TRBD1. The germline gives CDR1 SGDLS, CDR2 YYNGEE. With V trimmed by 0 bases and J by 0 bases, 3 bases remained unmatched. The CDR3 totals 17 residues. The CDR3 protein is CASSVVGTGGLNTEAFF. The CDR3 nucleotides are TGTGCCAGCAGCGTAGTCGGGACAGGGGGCTTGAACACTGAAGCTTTCTTT.

J is TRBJ1-5 and V is TRBV2; D is possibly TRBD1 (6 bases). Trimming left V 3 bases short and J 2 bases short, with 11 bases between. The CDR3 is 15 residues long. Germline V gene sequence: CDR1 SNHLY, CDR2 FYNNEI. The CDR3 region is CASSEDSIGNQPQHF. The DNA for the CDR3 is TGTGCCAGCAGTGAGGACAGTATTGGCAATCAGCCCCAGCATTTT. Full variable domain (outside the CDR3, taken from reference TRBV2 and TRBJ1-5): EPEVTQTPSHQVTQMGQEVILRCVPISNHLYFYWYRQILGQKVEFLVSFYNNEISEKSEIFDDQFSVERPDGSNFTLKIRSTKLEDSAMYFCASSEDSIGNQPQHFGDGTRLSIL.

The V call is TRBV6-5, the J call TRBJ2-2; 9 bases agree with TRBD1. Trimming at V came to 8 bases and at J to 4 bases, leaving 8 bases not matched to a gene. The CDR3 has 15 residues. CDR1 is MNHEY, CDR2 SVGAGI, per germline. The CDR3 loop is CASWGRTGATGELFF. The CDR3 nucleotides read TGTGCCAGCTGGGGTAGGACAGGGGCCACCGGGGAGCTGTTTTTT.

The genes are TRBV30 and TRBJ1-2; D ambiguous. The CDR3 has 14 amino acids. Germline CDR1 is GTSNPN and CDR2 is SVGIG (reference sequence). V was shortened by 3 bases and J by 8 bases, with 19 bases between the two germline ends. As DNA, the CDR3 is TGTGCCTGGAGCGCCGCCCCGGGGAAGGAAGGCTACACCTTC. Protein sequence: CAWSAAPGKEGYTF.

The rearrangement joins TRBV3-1 (or the pseudogene TRBV3-2) to TRBJ1-2, with D possibly being TRBD1 (5 bases). This CDR3 has 13 residues. V was clipped by 3 bases and J by 6 bases, with 11 bases between them. CDR1 is LGHDT, CDR2 YNNKEL, per germline (reference sequence). CDR3 protein: CASSQATGNGYTF. DNA for the CDR3: TGTGCCAGCAGCCAGGCTACAGGAAATGGCTACACCTTC.

The rearrangement joins TRBV11-2 to TRBJ2-5, with D maybe TRBD1 (5 bases). This CDR3 contains 16 residues. Germline loops: CDR1 SGHAT, CDR2 FQNNGV. Trimming removed 6 bases from V and 0 bases from J, with 17 bases in between. The CDR3: CASSKRGGSYQETQYF. As DNA, the CDR3 is TGTGCCAGCAGTAAAAGGGGCGGCTCGTACCAAGAGACCCAGTACTTC.

The chain couples TRBV9 to TRBJ1-6, with D perhaps TRBD1 (5 bases). V dropped 0 bases and J dropped 7 bases, with 11 bases sitting between them. Germline V gives CDR1 SGDLS, CDR2 YYNGEE. The CDR3 consists of 15 residues. CDR3: CASSVVGQTNSPLHF. CDR3 bases: TGTGCCAGCAGCGTAGTAGGACAAACAAATTCACCCCTCCACTTT.

The chain uses TRBV5-1 and TRBJ2-1; 10 bases agree with TRBD2. Per the germline V gene, CDR1 is SGHRS and CDR2 is YFSETQ. V dropped 5 bases and J dropped 9; count of bases not matched to a gene: 8. The CDR3 consists of 14 residues. The CDR3 reads CASRWLAGVGEQFF. The DNA for the CDR3 is TGCGCCAGCAGATGGCTAGCGGGAGTTGGTGAGCAGTTCTTC.

The V gene is TRBV6-4, the J gene TRBJ2-7, with 7 bases lining up with TRBD1. The germline V gene has CDR1 MRHNA and CDR2 SNTAGT. The V gene end was trimmed by 2 bases and the J gene end by 6 bases; junction bases not matched to a gene: 7. The CDR3 consists of 14 residues. CDR3 protein: CASSDQPGQAEQYF. The CDR3 DNA sequence: TGTGCCAGCAGTGACCAGCCTGGACAGGCCGAGCAGTACTTC.

The V call is TRBV7-9, the J call TRBJ1-1, with D possibly being TRBD1 (6 bases). The CDR3 runs to 14 residues. Per germline, CDR1 SEHNR and CDR2 FQNEAQ (reference sequence). The germline V and J ends were trimmed by 2 bases and 1 base, with 8 bases remaining between them. CDR3 nucleotide sequence: TGTGCCAGCAGCTTAACAGGGTGGAACACTGAAGCTTTCTTT. Translating it yields CASSLTGWNTEAFF.

The CDR3 protein is CASSVAGGLGSPLHF. For the CDR3, the DNA is TGTGCCAGCAGCGTAGCAGGAGGGCTCGGTTCACCCCTCCACTTT. The chain has TRBV9 and TRBJ1-6; no firm D call. Germline CDR1 is SGDLS and CDR2 is YYNGEE. The ends were cut back, 0 bases at V and 9 bases at J, with 13 bases in the middle. This CDR3 region has 15 residues.

The chain employs TRBV7-9 and TRBJ2-7; 10 positions agree with TRBD2. The CDR3 spans 19 residues. Germline V lookup: CDR1 SEHNR, CDR2 FQNEAQ (reference sequence). V lost 5 bases to trimming and J lost 0 bases; unmatched junction nucleotides: 16. CDR3 amino acids: CASSPDRGERGGSSYEQYF. CDR3 sequence (DNA): TGTGCCAGCAGCCCTGACAGGGGCGAGCGGGGGGGAAGCTCCTACGAGCAGTACTTC. The full variable domain, its missing parts supplied by reference TRBV7-9 and TRBJ2-7, is DTGVSQNPRHKITKRGQNVTFRCDPISEHNRLYWYRQTLGQGPEFLTYFQNEAQLEKSRLLSDRFSAERPKGSFSTLEIQRTEQGDSAMYLCASSPDRGERGGSSYEQYFGPGTRLTVT.

The chain combines TRBV30 with TRBJ1-1, with a tentative D call TRBD1 (5 bases). This CDR3 has 15 amino acids. V lost 3 bases and J lost 1, with 15 bases in between. Per the germline V gene, CDR1 is GTSNPN and CDR2 is SVGIG (reference sequence). This CDR3 is CAWRRTNTGNTEAFF. CDR3 sequence (DNA): TGTGCCTGGAGGAGGACGAATACAGGGAACACTGAAGCTTTCTTT.

The chain recombines TRBV19 with TRBJ2-1, with 9 bases matching TRBD1. Germline loops: CDR1 LNHDA, CDR2 SQIVND (reference sequence). The CDR3 is made up of 14 amino acids. Germline trimming cut 6 bases from V and 9 bases from J; bases unmatched to any gene: 9. The chain's CDR3 is CASRRGQGDGEQFF. CDR3 coding DNA: TGTGCCAGTAGGAGGGGACAGGGTGATGGTGAGCAGTTCTTC.